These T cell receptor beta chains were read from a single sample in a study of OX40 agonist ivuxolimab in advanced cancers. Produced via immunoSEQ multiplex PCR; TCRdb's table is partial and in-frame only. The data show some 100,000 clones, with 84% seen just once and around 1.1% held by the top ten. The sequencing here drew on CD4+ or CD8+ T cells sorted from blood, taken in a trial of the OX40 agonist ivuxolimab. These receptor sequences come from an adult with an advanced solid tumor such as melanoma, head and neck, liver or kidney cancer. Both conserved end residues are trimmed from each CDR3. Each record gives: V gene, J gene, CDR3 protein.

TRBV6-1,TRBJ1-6,ASSESATPGYSPLH
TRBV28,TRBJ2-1,ASSRYEQF
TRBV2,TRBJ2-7,ASSGDSYEQY
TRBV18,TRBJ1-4,ASSPLENEKLF
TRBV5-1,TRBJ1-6,ASTEKSSYNSPLH
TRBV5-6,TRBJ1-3,ASSFDSRNTIY
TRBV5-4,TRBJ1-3,ASSLEGGFSGNTIY
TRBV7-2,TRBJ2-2,ASSLVFSTGELF
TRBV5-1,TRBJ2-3,ASSWRQLDTQY
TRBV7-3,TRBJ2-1,ASSSGLNEQF
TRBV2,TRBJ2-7,ASRNDRYEQY
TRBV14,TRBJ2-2,ASSQESTGELF
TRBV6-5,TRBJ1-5,ASGFSGDQPQH
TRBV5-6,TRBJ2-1,ASSPWTSGGAEQF
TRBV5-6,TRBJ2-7,ASSLSVAGTEQY
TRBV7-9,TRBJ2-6,ASSDIRTGGVSGANVLT
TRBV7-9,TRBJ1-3,ASSLGAGIMRNTIY
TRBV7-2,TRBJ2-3,ASSPLGDTQY
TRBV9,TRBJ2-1,ASSVISGPPYNEQF
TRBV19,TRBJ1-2,ASSISPRWPPMATPSVRT
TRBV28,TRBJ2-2,ASSFSSTGELF
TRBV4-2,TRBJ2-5,ASSRQNSGGAGTQY
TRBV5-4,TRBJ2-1,ASSLAGGGWNEQF
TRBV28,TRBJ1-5,ASSLIPRVRSNQPQH
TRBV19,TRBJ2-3,ASSKTGGAGTDTQY
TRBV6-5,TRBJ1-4,ASTHDPATNEKLF
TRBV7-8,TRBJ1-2,ASAIGGGNGYT
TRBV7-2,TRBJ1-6,ASSLQGGVNSPLH
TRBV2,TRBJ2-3,ASSPLTGGTDTQY
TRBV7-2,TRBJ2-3,ASSLAGGSADTQY
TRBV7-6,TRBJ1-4,ASSPYRGQNEKLF
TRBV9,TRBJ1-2,ASSAYGGYGYT
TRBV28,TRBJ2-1,ASSVRDNEQF
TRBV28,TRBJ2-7,ASTAGTYEQY
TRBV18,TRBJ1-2,ASSPYRGDGYT
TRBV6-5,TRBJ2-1,ASSYGAGSLNEQF
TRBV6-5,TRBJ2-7,ASSLGTDGSYEQY
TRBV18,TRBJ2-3,ASSPGQSTDTQY
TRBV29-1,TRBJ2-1,SADRGNEQF
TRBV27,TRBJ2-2,ASSLRWTSGGSNTGELF
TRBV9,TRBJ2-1,ASSVGTESIHEQF
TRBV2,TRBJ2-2,ASRVGVTGELF
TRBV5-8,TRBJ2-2,ASSLEVNTGELF
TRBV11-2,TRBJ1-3,ASSLERGQGNTIY
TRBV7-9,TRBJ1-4,ASDSDEKLF
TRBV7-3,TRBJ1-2,ASSLSGRGGYT
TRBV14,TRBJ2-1,ASSQAGTSGPTRDEQF
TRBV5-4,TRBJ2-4,ASSLADVQSAKNIQY
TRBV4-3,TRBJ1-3,ASSQVWQGGNTIY
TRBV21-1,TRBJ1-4,ASSKARTGGREKLF
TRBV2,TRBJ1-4,ASRENRGSNEKLF
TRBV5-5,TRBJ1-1,ASSRAGVNTEAF
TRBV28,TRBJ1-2,ASSFGRGDYGYT
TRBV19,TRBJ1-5,ASSIEGWGQPQH
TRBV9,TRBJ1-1,ASSYKSGTGKGGTEAF
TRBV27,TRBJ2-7,ASSERQGGVYEQY
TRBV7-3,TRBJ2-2,ASSLIPPSAGELF
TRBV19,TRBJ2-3,ASSISGSGGRNTQY
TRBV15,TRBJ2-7,ATSERHRIGDRVVYEQY